This TCR beta chain appears in the sequencing data of a study of T cells in Graves' hyperthyroidism and ophthalmopathy. Regarding the study as a whole: Most thyroid clonotypes expanded above 0.001 were also detected in blood. A model built on 13 V-J features separated ophthalmopathy from stable hyperthyroidism.

With respect to this clonotype: Its antigen remains unidentified.

V lost 5 bases to trimming and J lost 7 bases; unmatched junction nucleotides: 14. The CDR3 has 18 residues. Researchers amplified the TCR beta CDR3 regions from RNA transcripts. TCR CDR3 underwent first-round RT-PCR with the HTBI primer set. Via MiXCR, TCRdb re-called the multiplex PCR reads, giving one row per CDR3 protein. The repertoire holds almost 500,000 distinct CDR3 sequences, with 20% to 25% as singletons. This TCR was sampled from a woman aged 70 to 79 with Graves' ophthalmopathy. The sample taken for sequencing was blood. The rearrangement links TRBV12-3 or TRBV12-4 to TRBJ2-1, with 13 bases fitting TRBD2. CDR3 amino acids: CASSRRGRLAGGGNEQFF. CDR3 DNA sequence: TGTGCCAGCAGTCGAAGGGGCCGACTAGCGGGAGGTGGGAATGAGCAGTTCTTC.